These 2 T cell receptor beta chains share one sample of origin, sequenced in a study of T cell responses to AZD1222 COVID-19 vaccine. The repertoire was sequenced with immunoSEQ multiplex PCR; TCRdb's copy has only in-frame clones and lacks some. Counted here are 100,000 or so clones, approximately 84% occurring once; the ten biggest clones make up approximately 17%. This specimen consisted of peripheral blood, obtained on day 0 of AZD1222 vaccination. These receptors were obtained from an adult in good health.

The rearrangement uses TRBV9 and TRBJ2-7; tentative D call: TRBD2 (6 bases). Germline values: CDR1 SGDLS, CDR2 YYNGEE. V was pared by 1 base and J by 3 bases, with 11 bases between. The CDR3 is 14 amino acids. The CDR3 DNA follows: TGTGCCAGCAGCGTAACCGGGAGTAACTACGAGCAGTACTTC. Its protein is CASSVTGSNYEQYF.

V and J are TRBV7-8 and TRBJ2-2; no clear D. Trimming removed 2 bases at V and 6 bases at J, with 10 bases between. The CDR3 is 14 amino acids. Germline values: CDR1 SGHVS, CDR2 FQNEAQ. The CDR3 spells CASSLLGSAGELFF. The DNA for the CDR3 is TGTGCCAGCAGCTTACTGGGGTCTGCCGGGGAGCTGTTTTTT.